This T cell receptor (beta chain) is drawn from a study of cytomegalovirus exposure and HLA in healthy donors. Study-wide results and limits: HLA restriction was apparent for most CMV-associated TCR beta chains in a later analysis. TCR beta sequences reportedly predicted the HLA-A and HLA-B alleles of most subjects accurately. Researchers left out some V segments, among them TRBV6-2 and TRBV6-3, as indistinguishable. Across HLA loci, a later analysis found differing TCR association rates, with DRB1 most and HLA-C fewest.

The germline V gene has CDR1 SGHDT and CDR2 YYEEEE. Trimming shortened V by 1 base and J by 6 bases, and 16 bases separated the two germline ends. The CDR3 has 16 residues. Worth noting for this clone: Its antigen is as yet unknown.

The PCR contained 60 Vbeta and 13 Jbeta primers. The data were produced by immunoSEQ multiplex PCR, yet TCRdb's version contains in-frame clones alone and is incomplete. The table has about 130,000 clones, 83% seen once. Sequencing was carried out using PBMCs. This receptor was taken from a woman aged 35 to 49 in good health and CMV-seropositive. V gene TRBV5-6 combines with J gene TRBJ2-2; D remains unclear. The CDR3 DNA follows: TGTGCCAGCAGCTTGTTTGGCGAGGCGCTTGCCGGGGAGCTGTTTTTT. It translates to CASSLFGEALAGELFF. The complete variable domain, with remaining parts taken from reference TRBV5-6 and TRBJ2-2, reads DAGVTQSPTHLIKTRGQQVTLRCSPKSGHDTVSWYQQALGQGPQFIFQYYEEEERQRGNFPDRFSGHQFPNYSSELNVNALLLGDSALYLCASSLFGEALAGELFFGEGSRLTVL.